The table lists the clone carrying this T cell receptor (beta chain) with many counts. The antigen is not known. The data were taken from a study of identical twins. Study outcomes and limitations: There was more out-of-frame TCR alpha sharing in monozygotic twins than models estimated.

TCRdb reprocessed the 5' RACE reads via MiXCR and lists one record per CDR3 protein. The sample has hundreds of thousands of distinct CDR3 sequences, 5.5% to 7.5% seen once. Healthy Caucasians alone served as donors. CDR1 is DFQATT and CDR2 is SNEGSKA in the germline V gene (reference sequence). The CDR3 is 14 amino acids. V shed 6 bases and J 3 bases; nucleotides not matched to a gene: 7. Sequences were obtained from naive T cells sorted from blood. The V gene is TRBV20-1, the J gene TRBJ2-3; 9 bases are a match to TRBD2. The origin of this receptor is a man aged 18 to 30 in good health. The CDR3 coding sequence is TGCAGTGCACATAGCGGGAGCCCTACAGATACGCAGTATTTT. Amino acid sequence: CSAHSGSPTDTQYF.